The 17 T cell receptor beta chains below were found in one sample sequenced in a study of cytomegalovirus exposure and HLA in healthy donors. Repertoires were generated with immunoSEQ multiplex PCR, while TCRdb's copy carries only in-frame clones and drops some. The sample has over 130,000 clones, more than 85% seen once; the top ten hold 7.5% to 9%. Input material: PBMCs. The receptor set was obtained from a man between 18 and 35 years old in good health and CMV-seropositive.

CDR3 in amino acids: CAISESGQTTEQFF. CDR3 nucleotide sequence: TGTGCCATCAGTGAGTCAGGACAGACAACTGAGCAGTTCTTC. V gene TRBV10-3 combines with J gene TRBJ2-1; possible D gene TRBD1, 6 bases. Trimming left V 0 bases short and J 9 bases short, with 12 bases between. Germline loops: CDR1 ENHRY, CDR2 SYGVKD. This CDR3 is built from 14 residues.

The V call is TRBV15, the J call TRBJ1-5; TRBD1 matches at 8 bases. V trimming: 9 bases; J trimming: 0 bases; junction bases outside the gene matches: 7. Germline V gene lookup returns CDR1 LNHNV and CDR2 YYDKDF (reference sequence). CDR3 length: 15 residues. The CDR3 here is CATGQGEYSNQPQHF. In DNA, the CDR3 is TGTGCCACAGGACAGGGAGAATATAGCAATCAGCCCCAGCATTTT.

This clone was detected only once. CDR3 protein: CASSGPGSLYEQYF. The CDR3 DNA reads TGTGCCAGCAGCGGCCCGGGGTCCCTCTACGAGCAGTACTTC. V gene TRBV6-1 combines with J gene TRBJ2-7; D perhaps matches TRBD2 (5 bases). V was trimmed by 6 bases and J by 3 bases, leaving 15 bases between them. Germline CDR1 and CDR2: MNHNS and SASEGT. This CDR3 spans 14 amino acids.

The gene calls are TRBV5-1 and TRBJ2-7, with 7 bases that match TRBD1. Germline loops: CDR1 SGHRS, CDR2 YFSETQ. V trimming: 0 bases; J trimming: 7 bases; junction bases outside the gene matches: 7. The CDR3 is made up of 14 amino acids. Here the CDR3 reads CASSLVGTATEQYF. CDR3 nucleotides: TGCGCCAGCAGCTTGGTCGGGACAGCTACGGAGCAGTACTTC.

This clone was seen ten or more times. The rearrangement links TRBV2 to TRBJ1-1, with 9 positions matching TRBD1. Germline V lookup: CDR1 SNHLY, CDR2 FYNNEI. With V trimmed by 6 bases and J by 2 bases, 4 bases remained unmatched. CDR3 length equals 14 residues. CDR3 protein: CASSPTGGNTEAFF. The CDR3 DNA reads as TGTGCCAGCAGCCCGACAGGGGGAAACACTGAAGCTTTCTTT.

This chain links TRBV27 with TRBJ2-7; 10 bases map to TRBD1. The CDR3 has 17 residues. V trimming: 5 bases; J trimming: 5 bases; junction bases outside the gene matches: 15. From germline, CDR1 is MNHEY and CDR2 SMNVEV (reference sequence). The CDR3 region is CASSPNRGPGQGNEQYF. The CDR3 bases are TGTGCCAGCAGTCCAAACCGAGGACCGGGACAGGGGAACGAGCAGTACTTC.

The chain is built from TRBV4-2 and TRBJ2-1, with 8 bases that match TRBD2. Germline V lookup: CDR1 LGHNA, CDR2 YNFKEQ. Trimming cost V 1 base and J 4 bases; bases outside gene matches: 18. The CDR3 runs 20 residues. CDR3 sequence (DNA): TGTGCCAGCAGCCAAGCGGGCCTCGGGGGGGACCTTAAAGATTACAATGAGCAGTTCTTC. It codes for CASSQAGLGGDLKDYNEQFF.

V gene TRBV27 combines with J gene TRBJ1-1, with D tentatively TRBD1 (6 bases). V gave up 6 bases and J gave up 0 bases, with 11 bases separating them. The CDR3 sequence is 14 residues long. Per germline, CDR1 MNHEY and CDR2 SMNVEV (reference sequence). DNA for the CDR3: TGTGCCAGCAGCAGGGGAGGGATGAACACTGAAGCTTTCTTT. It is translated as CASSRGGMNTEAFF.

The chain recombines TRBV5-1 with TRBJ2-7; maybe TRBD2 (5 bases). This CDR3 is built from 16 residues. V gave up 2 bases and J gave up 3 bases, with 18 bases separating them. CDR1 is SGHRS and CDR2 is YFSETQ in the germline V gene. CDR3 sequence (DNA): TGCGCCAGCAGCTTAGTTACTACCCGTGAGGGCTACGAGCAGTACTTC. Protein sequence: CASSLVTTREGYEQYF.

CDR3 bases: TGTGCCAGCAGCCCAACGGGACTAGCGGGACTCTACAATGAGCAGTTCTTC. As protein: CASSPTGLAGLYNEQFF. This chain connects TRBV7-3 to TRBJ2-1; 13 nucleotides align to TRBD2. CDR3 length equals 17 residues. Germline CDR1 is SGHTA and CDR2 is FQGTGA. The J segment lost 3 bases and the V segment lost 5 bases, leaving 7 bases of the junction unmatched.

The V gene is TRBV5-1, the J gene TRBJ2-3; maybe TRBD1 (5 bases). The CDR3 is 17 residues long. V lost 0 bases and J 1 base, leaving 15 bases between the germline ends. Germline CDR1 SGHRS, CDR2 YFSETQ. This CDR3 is CASSLGRKGAGTDTQYF. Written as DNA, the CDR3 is TGCGCCAGCAGCTTGGGACGGAAAGGGGCAGGCACAGATACGCAGTATTTT.

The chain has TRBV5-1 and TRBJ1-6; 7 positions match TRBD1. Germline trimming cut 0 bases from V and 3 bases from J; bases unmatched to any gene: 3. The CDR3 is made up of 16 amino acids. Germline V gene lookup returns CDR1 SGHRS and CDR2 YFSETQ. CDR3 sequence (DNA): TGCGCCAGCAGCTTGGAGGGACAGAGCTATAATTCACCCCTCCACTTT. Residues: CASSLEGQSYNSPLHF. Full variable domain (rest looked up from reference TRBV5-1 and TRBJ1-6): KAGVTQTPRYLIKTRGQQVTLSCSPISGHRSVSWYQQTPGQGLQFLFEYFSETQRNKGNFPGRFSGRQFSNSRSEMNVSTLELGDSALYLCASSLEGQSYNSPLHFGNGTRLTVT.

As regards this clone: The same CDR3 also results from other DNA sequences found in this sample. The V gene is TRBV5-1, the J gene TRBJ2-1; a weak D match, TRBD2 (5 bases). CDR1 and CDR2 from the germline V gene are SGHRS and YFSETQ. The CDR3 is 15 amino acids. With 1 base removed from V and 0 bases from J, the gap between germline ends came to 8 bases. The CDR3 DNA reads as TGCGCCAGCAGCTTGCAAGGGAGCTCCTACAATGAGCAGTTCTTC. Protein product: CASSLQGSSYNEQFF.

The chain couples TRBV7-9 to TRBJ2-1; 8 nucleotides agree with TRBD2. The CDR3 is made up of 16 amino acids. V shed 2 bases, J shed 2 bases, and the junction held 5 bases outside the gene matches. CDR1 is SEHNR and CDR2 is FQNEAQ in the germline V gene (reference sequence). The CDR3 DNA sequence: TGTGCCAGCAGCTTACAGCGGGAGTTCGCCTACAATGAGCAGTTCTTC. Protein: CASSLQREFAYNEQFF. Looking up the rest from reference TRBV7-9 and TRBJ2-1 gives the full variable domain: DTGVSQNPRHKITKRGQNVTFRCDPISEHNRLYWYRQTLGQGPEFLTYFQNEAQLEKSRLLSDRFSAERPKGSFSTLEIQRTEQGDSAMYLCASSLQREFAYNEQFFGPGTRLTVL.

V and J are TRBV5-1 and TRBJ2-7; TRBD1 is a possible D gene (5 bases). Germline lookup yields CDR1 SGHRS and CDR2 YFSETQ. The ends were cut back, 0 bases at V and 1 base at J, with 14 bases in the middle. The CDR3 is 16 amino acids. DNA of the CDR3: TGCGCCAGCAGCTTGGGCGAGGCCGGACAATCCTACGAGCAGTACTTC. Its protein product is CASSLGEAGQSYEQYF.

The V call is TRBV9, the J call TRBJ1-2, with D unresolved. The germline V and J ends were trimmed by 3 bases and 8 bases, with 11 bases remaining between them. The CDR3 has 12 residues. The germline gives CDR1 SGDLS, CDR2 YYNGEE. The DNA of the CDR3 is TGTGCCAGCAGCGCTCGACAAACGGGCTACACCTTC. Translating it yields CASSARQTGYTF.

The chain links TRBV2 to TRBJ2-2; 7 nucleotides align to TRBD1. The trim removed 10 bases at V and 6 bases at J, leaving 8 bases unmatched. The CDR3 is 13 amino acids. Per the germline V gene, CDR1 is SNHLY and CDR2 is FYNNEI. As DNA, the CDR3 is TGTGCCATCGACAGGGCGGCCGCCGGGGAGCTGTTTTTT. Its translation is CAIDRAAAGELFF.